This T cell receptor beta chain was recorded in a study of T cell repertoires in cytomegalovirus infection. Study summary: An indication of both CMV infection and matching HLA type came from public TCR beta signatures.

The CDR3 loop spans 17 amino acids. V was pared by 3 bases and J by 4 bases, with 21 bases between. Per the germline V gene, CDR1 is SGHVS and CDR2 is FQNEAQ. This clonotype was observed at least ten times. Antigen: not known. TCRdb re-called the reads through MiXCR, storing one row per CDR3 protein. Altogether approximately 910,000 distinct CDR3 sequences are present, approximately 30% being singletons, with the ten largest covering 13%. The gene calls are TRBV7-8 and TRBJ1-1, with D maybe TRBD1 (6 bases). The sequencing here drew on cultured CD8+ T cells from PBMCs, taken from culture after CMV antigen stimulation. This clonotype was sampled from a human donor in good health (CMV status not recorded). Some clones in this sample may be carry-over from other donors' samples. CDR3 amino acids: CASSLRAGTRGITEAFF. CDR3 DNA sequence: TGTGCCAGCAGCTTGAGGGCCGGGACACGCGGGATCACTGAAGCTTTCTTT.